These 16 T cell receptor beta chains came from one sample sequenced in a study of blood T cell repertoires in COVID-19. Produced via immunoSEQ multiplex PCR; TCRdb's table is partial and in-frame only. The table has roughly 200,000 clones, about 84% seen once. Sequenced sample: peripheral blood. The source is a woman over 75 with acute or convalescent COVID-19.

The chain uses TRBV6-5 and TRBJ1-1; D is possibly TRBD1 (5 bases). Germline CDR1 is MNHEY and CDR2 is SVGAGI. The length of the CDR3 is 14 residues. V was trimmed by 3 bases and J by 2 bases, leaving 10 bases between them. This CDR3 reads CASSYQQANTEAFF. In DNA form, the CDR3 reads TGTGCCAGCAGTTATCAACAGGCTAACACTGAAGCTTTCTTT.

CDR3 sequence (DNA): TGTGCCAGCACCAACGAACTAGCGGGATTCAATGAGCAGTTCTTC. It yields the protein CASTNELAGFNEQFF. The chain links TRBV6-5 to TRBJ2-1; the match to TRBD2 covers 10 bases. The CDR3 spans 15 residues. After removal of 7 bases from V and 6 bases from J, the junction contained 9 bases not matched to a gene. Looked up from germline, CDR1 is MNHEY and CDR2 is SVGAGI.

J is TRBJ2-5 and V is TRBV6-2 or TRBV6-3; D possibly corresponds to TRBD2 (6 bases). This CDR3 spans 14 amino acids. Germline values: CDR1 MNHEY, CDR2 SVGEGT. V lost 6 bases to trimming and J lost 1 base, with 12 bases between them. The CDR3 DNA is TGTGCCAGCAGCAAACTAGCACTCCAAGAGACCCAGTACTTC. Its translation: CASSKLALQETQYF.

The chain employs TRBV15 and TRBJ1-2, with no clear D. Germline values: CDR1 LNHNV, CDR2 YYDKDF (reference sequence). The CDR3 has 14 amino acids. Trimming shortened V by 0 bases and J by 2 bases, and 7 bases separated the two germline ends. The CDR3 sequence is CATSREILNYGYTF. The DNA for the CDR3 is TGTGCCACCAGCAGAGAAATCTTGAACTATGGCTACACCTTC.

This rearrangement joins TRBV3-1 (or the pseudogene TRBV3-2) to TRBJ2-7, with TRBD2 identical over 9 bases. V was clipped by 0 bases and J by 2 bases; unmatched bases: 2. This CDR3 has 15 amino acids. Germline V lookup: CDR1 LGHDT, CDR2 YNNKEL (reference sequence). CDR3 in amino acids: CASSQDSSGAYEQYF. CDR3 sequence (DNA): TGTGCCAGCAGCCAAGATTCTAGCGGGGCCTACGAGCAGTACTTC.

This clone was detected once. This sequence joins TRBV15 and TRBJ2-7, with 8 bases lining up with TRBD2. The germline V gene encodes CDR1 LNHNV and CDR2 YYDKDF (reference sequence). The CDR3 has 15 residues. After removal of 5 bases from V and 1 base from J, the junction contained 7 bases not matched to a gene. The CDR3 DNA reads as TGTGCCACCAGCGAGGTCGGGAGGGGGTCCTACGAGCAGTACTTC. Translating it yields CATSEVGRGSYEQYF.

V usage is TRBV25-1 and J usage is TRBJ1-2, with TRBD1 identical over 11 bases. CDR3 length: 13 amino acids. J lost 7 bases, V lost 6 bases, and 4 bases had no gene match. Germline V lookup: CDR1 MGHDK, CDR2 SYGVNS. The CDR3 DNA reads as TGTGCCAGCAGCGGGACAGGGGGGGTTGGCTACACCTTC. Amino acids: CASSGTGGVGYTF.

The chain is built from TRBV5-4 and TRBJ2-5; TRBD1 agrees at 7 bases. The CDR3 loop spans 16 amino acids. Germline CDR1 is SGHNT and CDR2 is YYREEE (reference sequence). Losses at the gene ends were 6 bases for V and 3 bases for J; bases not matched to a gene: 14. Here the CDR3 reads CASNSVGRQGEETQYF. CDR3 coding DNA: TGTGCCAGCAACTCCGTGGGGAGACAGGGTGAAGAGACCCAGTACTTC.

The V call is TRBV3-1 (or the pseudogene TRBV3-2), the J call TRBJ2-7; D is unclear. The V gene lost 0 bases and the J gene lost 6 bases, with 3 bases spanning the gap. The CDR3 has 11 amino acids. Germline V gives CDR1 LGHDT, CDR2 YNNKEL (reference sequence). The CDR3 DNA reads TGTGCCAGCAGCCAAGATCGCGAGCAGTACTTC. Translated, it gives CASSQDREQYF.

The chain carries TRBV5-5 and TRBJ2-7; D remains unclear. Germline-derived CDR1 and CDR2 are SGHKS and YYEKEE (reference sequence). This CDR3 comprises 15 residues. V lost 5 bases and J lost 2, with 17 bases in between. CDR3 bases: TGTGCCAGCAGTCCCAGGCCAGCTCCAACCTACGAGCAGTACTTC. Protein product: CASSPRPAPTYEQYF.

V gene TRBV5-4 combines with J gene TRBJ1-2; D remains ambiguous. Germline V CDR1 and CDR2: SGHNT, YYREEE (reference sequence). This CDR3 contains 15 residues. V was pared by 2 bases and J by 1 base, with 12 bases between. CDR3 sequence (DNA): TGTGCCAGCAGCTTCGGTTCCGGGAGTAACTATGGCTACACCTTC. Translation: CASSFGSGSNYGYTF.

In nucleotides, the CDR3 is TGTGCCAGCAGTTTAACGGGAGTAAGGTACGAGCAGTACTTC. Translating gives CASSLTGVRYEQYF. The chain employs TRBV27 and TRBJ2-7; D is possibly TRBD2 (6 bases). Germline CDR1 MNHEY, CDR2 SMNVEV (reference sequence). This CDR3 is 14 amino acids long. With 2 bases removed from V and 4 bases from J, the gap between germline ends came to 12 bases.

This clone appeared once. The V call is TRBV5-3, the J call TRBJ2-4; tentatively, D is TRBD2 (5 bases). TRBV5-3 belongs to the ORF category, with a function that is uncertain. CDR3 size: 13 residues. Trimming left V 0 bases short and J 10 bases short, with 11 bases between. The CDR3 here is CARSLGTPGIQYF. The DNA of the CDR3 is TGTGCCAGAAGCTTGGGGACCCCGGGGATTCAGTACTTC.

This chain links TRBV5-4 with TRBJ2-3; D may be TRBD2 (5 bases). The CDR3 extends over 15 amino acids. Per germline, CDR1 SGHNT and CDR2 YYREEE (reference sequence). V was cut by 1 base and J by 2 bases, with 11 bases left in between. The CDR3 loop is CASSLSSAYTDTQYF. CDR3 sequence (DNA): TGTGCCAGCAGCTTGAGTAGCGCATACACAGATACGCAGTATTTT.

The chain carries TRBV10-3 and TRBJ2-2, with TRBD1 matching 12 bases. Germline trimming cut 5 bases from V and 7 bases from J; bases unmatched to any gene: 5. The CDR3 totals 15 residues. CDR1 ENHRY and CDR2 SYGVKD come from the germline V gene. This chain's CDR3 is CAISPGQGADGELFF. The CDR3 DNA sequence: TGTGCCATCAGTCCGGGACAGGGGGCTGACGGGGAGCTGTTTTTT.

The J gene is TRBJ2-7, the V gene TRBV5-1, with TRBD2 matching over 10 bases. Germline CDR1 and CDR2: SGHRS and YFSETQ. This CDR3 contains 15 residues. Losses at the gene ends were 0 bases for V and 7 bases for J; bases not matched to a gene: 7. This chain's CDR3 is CASSLGSSGSSEQYF. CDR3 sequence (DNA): TGCGCCAGCAGCTTGGGTTCTAGCGGGAGTTCGGAGCAGTACTTC.